The 5 T cell receptor beta chains reported below all come from one sample, sequenced in a study of CD8+CD57+ T cells in acquired aplastic anemia. The TCR beta profiling, which covered VDJ combination and CDR3 sequence, was carried out using genomic DNA as the template. MiXCR was run by TCRdb on the reads, yielding one entry per CDR3 protein. Among 50,000 to 70,000 distinct CDR3 sequences, less than 65% were seen once, and the ten largest hold 2% to 3%. The sample taken for sequencing was sorted CD4+, CD8+, or CD8+CD57+ T cells (not recorded which) from PBMCs. These receptors were taken from a human donor in good health, serving as a control.

The chain employs TRBV10-3 and TRBJ2-3, with a tentative D call TRBD1 (6 bases). CDR3 size: 15 residues. Germline CDR1 is ENHRY and CDR2 is SYGVKD. The ends were cut back, 0 bases at V and 2 bases at J, with 9 bases in the middle. The CDR3 sequence is CAISESDRPTDTQYF. In DNA form, the CDR3 reads TGTGCCATCAGTGAGTCCGACAGGCCCACAGATACGCAGTATTTT.

This clonotype was recorded many times. This chain joins TRBV19 and TRBJ2-1; no clear D gene. This CDR3 region has 13 residues. V was pared by 2 bases and J by 9 bases, with 11 bases between. CDR1 LNHDA and CDR2 SQIVND come from the germline V gene (reference sequence). The CDR3, as DNA: TGTGCCAGTAGTATAAAGGTACCGGCTGAGCAGTTCTTC. It is translated as CASSIKVPAEQFF.

This clonotype is a singleton in its sample. The gene calls are TRBV20-1 and TRBJ1-5; TRBD1 might be the D (6 bases). This CDR3 contains 12 residues. Germline assignment: CDR1 DFQATT and CDR2 SNEGSKA (reference sequence). V was trimmed by 2 bases and J by 7 bases, leaving 9 bases between them. The CDR3 is CSARQGRQPQHF. The CDR3 DNA is TGCAGTGCTAGACAGGGGAGGCAGCCCCAGCATTTT.

This rearrangement joins TRBV7-8 to TRBJ1-2; weak D call: TRBD1 (5 bases). The germline V and J ends were trimmed by 1 base and 4 bases, with 7 bases remaining between them. The CDR3 contains 13 residues. The germline V gene has CDR1 SGHVS and CDR2 FQNEAQ. The CDR3 protein is CASSLETVYGYTF. The CDR3 region has the DNA TGTGCCAGCAGCTTAGAGACAGTCTATGGCTACACCTTC.

The J gene is TRBJ2-3, the V gene TRBV19, with TRBD2 identical over 9 bases. The CDR3 runs to 15 residues. CDR1 LNHDA and CDR2 SQIVND come from the germline V gene (reference sequence). V was clipped by 9 bases and J by 4 bases; unmatched bases: 11. The DNA for the CDR3 is TGTGCCAGCAGCTTAGGGACTAGCCGAGCAGATACGCAGTATTTT. Residues: CASSLGTSRADTQYF.